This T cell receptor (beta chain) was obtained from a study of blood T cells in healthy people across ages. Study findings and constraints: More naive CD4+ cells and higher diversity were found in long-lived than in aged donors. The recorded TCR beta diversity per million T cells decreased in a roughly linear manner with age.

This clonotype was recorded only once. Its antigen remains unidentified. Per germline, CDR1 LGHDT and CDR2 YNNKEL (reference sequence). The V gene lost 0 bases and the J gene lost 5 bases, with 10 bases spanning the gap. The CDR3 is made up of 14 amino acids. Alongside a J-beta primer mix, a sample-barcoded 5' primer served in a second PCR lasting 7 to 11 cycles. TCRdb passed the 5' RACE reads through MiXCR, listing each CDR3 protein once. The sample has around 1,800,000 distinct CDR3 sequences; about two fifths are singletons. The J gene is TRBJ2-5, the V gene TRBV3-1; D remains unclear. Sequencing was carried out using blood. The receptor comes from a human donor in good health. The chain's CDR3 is CASSQDRATETQYF. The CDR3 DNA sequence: TGTGCCAGCAGCCAAGATCGAGCGACGGAGACCCAGTACTTC.